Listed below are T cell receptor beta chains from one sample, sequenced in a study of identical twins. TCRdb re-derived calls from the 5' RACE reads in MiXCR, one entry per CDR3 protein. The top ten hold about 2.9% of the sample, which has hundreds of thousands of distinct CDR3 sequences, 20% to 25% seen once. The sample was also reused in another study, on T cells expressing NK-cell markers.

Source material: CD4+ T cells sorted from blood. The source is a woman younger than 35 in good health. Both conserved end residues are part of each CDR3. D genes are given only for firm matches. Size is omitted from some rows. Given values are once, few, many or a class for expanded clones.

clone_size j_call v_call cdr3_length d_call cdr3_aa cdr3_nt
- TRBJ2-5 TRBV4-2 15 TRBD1 CASSQNRDRVSTQYF TGTGCCAGCAGCCAAAACCGGGACAGGGTTTCGACCCAGTACTTC
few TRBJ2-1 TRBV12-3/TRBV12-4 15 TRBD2 CASTPGGGIGNEQFF TGTGCCAGCACCCCGGGGGGGGGGATCGGGAATGAGCAGTTCTTC
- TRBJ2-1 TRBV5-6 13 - CASSYLGYNEQFF TGTGCCAGCAGCTACCTAGGGTACAATGAGCAGTTCTTC
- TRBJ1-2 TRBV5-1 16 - CASSLQTSGTLGGYTF TGCGCCAGCAGCCTCCAAACCTCCGGGACTCTCGGAGGGTACACCTTC
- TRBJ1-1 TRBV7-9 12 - CASSLESTGAFF TGTGCCAGCAGCTTAGAGAGTACGGGAGCTTTCTTT
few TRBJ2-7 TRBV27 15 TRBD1 CASSFPGGDSYEQYF TGTGCCAGCTCCTTCCCAGGGGGTGATTCCTACGAGCAGTACTTC
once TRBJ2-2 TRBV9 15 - CASSVSQARTGELFF TGTGCCAGCAGCGTATCTCAGGCGCGGACCGGGGAGCTGTTTTTT
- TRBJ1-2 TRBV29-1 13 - CSVEEGGPRGYTF TGCAGCGTTGAAGAGGGGGGCCCAAGGGGCTACACCTTC
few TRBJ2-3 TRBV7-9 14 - CASSSLQGTDTQYF TGTGCCAGCAGCTCTCTTCAGGGCACAGATACGCAGTATTTT
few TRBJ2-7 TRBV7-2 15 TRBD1 CASSPPGTASYEQYF TGTGCCAGCAGCCCACCCGGGACAGCCTCCTACGAGCAGTACTTC
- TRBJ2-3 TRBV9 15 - CASSVEGIVTDTQYF TGTGCCAGCAGCGTAGAAGGTATCGTCACAGATACGCAGTATTTT
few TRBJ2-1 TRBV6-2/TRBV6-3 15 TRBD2 CASSYGSGRANEQFF TGTGCCAGCAGTTACGGTAGCGGGAGGGCCAATGAGCAGTTCTTC
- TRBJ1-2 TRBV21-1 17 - CASSYPLFDLAIYGYTF TGTGCCAGCAGCTATCCCCTTTTCGACCTGGCAATCTATGGCTACACCTTC
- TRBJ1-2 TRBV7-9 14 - CASSFLDGGRGYTF TGTGCCAGCAGTTTCCTCGACGGGGGACGGGGCTACACCTTC
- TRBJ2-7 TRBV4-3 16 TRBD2 CASSQDPTSGTYEQYF TGCGCCAGCAGCCAAGATCCGACTAGCGGGACCTACGAGCAGTACTTC
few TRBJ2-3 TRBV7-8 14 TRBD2 CASTRDYRTDTQYF TGTGCCAGCACCCGGGACTACCGCACAGATACGCAGTATTTT
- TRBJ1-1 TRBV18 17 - CASSPNIPSPSDTEAFF TGTGCCAGCTCACCTAATATACCAAGCCCCTCGGACACTGAAGCTTTCTTT
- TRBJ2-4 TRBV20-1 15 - CSATWRGGAKNIQYF TGCAGTGCTACATGGAGAGGGGGAGCCAAAAACATTCAGTACTTC
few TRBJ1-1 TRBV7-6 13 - CASSRQVESEAFF TGTGCCAGCAGTAGACAGGTTGAGAGTGAAGCTTTCTTT
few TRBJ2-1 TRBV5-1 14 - CASSSVSPGNEQFF TGCGCCAGCAGCTCGGTCAGCCCAGGGAATGAGCAGTTCTTC
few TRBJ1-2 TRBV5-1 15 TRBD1 CASSLGGQYNYGYTF TGCGCCAGCAGCTTGGGGGGACAGTATAACTATGGCTACACCTTC
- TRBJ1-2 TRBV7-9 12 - CASSANSKGYTF TGTGCCAGCAGCGCAAACTCTAAGGGCTACACCTTC
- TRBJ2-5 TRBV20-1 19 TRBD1 CSATRADRGKFRPGETQYF TGCAGTGCTACCCGAGCTGACAGGGGCAAGTTCCGACCCGGGGAGACCCAGTACTTC
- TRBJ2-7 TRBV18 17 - CASSPFLSASGNYEQYF TGTGCCAGCTCACCATTTCTTTCAGCGTCTGGCAATTACGAGCAGTACTTC
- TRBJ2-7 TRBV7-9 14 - CASSVDPGYYEQYF TGTGCCAGCAGCGTGGACCCAGGGTACTACGAGCAGTACTTC
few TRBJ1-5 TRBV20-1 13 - CSALPGSNQPQHF TGCAGCGCCCTCCCCGGGAGCAATCAGCCCCAGCATTTT
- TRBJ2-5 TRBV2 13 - CASSFRPLETQYF TGTGCCAGCAGTTTTCGGCCCCTAGAGACCCAGTACTTC
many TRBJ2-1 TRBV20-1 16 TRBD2 CSARDPTSGRYNEQFF TGCAGTGCTAGAGATCCGACTAGCGGAAGATACAATGAGCAGTTCTTC
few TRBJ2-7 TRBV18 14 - CASSPNNNGYEQYF TGTGCCAGCTCCCCCAATAACAACGGCTACGAGCAGTACTTC
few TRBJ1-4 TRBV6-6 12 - CASSSAWGKLFF TGTGCCAGCAGTTCGGCTTGGGGAAAACTGTTTTTT
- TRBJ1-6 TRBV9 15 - CASSDLPGKGSPLHF TGTGCCAGCAGCGACCTGCCTGGCAAGGGGTCACCCCTCCACTTT
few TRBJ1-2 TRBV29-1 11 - CSVTGTHGYTF TGCAGCGTGACCGGGACCCATGGCTACACCTTC
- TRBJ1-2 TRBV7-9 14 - CASSSSSGTDGYTF TGTGCCAGCAGCTCATCATCCGGGACCGATGGCTACACCTTC
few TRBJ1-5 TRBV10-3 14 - CATLSSGQSQPQHF TGTGCCACCCTAAGTTCAGGGCAGAGTCAGCCCCAGCATTTT
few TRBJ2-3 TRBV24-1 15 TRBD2 CATSETSGRTDTQYF TGTGCCACCAGTGAAACTAGCGGGAGGACAGATACGCAGTATTTT
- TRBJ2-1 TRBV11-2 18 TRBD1 CASSLIGLRDRKYNEQFF TGTGCCAGCAGCTTAATAGGTTTACGGGACAGAAAGTACAATGAGCAGTTCTTC
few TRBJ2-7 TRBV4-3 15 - CASSQEFPRSYEQYF TGCGCCAGCAGCCAAGAATTCCCCAGATCCTACGAGCAGTACTTC
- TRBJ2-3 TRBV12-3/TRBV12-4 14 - CASSFVGMTDTQYF TGTGCCAGCAGTTTTGTCGGGATGACAGATACGCAGTATTTT
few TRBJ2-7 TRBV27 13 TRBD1 CASSPDRVYEQYF TGTGCCAGCAGTCCGGACAGGGTTTACGAGCAGTACTTC
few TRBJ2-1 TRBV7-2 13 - CASTKGAYNEQFF TGTGCCAGCACCAAGGGGGCCTACAATGAGCAGTTCTTC
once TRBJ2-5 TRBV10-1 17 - CASSESPETPQQETQYF TGCGCCAGCAGTGAGTCCCCCGAGACCCCCCAGCAGGAGACCCAGTACTTC